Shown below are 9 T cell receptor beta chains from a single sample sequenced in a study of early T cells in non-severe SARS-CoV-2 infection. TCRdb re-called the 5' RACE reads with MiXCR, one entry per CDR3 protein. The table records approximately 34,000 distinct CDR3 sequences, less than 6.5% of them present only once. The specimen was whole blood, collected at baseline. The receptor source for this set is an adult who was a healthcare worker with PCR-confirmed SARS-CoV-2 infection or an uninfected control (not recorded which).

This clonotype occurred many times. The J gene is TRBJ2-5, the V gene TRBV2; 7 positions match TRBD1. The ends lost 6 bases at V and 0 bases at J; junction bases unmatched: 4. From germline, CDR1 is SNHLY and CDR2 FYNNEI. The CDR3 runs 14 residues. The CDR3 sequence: CASRTGQYQETQYF. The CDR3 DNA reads TGTGCCAGCAGGACGGGACAGTACCAAGAGACCCAGTACTTC.

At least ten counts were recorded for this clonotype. The CDR3 DNA reads TGTGCCAGCAGTGGTCCTAGCGGCTATTCCACAGATACGCAGTATTTT. This translates into CASSGPSGYSTDTQYF. This sequence joins TRBV6-1 and TRBJ2-3; 7 positions match TRBD2. The CDR3 is 16 residues long. CDR1 MNHNS and CDR2 SASEGT come from the germline V gene. V shed 4 bases and J 2 bases; nucleotides not matched to a gene: 9.

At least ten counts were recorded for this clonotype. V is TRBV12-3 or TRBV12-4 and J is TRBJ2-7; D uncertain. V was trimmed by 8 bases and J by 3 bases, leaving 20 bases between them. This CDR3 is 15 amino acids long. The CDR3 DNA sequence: TGTGCCAGCTCCCCTCATCTCATAAGTTACTACGAGCAGTACTTC. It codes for CASSPHLISYYEQYF.

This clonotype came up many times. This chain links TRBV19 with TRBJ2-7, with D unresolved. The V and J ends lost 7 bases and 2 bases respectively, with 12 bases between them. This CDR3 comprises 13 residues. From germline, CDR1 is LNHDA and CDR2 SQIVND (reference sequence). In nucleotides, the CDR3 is TGTGCCAGTACCCCCGGGCATCCCTACGAGCAGTACTTC. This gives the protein CASTPGHPYEQYF.

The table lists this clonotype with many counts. DNA for the CDR3: TGTGCCAGCAGTGAATCCGGGGTGGGAAATTCACCCCTCCACTTT. This codes for CASSESGVGNSPLHF. The J gene is TRBJ1-6, the V gene TRBV2; no clear D. Germline V gene data show CDR1 as SNHLY and CDR2 as FYNNEI. V lost 2 bases to trimming and J lost 7 bases, with 12 bases between them. The CDR3 is made up of 15 amino acids.

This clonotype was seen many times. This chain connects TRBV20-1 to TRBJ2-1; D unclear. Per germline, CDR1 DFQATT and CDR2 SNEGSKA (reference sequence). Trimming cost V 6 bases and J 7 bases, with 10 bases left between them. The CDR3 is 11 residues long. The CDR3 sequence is CSARSVNEQFF. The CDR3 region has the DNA TGCAGTGCCCGAAGTGTTAATGAGCAGTTCTTC.

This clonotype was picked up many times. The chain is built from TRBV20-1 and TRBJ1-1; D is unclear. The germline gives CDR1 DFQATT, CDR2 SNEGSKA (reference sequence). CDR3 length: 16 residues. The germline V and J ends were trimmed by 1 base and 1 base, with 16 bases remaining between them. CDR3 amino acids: CSARAITSRTNTEAFF. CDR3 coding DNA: TGCAGTGCTAGAGCCATAACATCAAGGACGAACACTGAAGCTTTCTTT.

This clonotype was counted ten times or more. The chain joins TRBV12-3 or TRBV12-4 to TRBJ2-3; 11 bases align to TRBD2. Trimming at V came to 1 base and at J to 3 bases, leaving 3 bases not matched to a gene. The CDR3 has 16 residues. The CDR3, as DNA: TGTGCCAGCAGTTTAGGACTAGCGGGGATTACAGATACGCAGTATTTT. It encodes CASSLGLAGITDTQYF.

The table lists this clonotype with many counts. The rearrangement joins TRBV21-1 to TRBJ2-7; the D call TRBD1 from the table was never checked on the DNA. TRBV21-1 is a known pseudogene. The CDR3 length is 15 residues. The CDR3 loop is CASSKGGDRANEQYV. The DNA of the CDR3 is TGTGCCAGCAGCAAAGGTGGGGACAGGGCCAACGAGCAGTACGTC.